This entry lists 27 T cell receptor beta chains sequenced from one sample in a study of cytomegalovirus exposure and HLA in healthy donors (dated by TCRdb to about 2017). The library was generated by the immunoSEQ multiplex PCR assay. The multiplex PCR relied on a mix of 60 forward primers for TCR Vbeta segments and 13 reverse primers for TCR Jbeta segments. TCRdb limited this immuneACCESS table to in-frame rearrangements with V and J called. A share of clones is missing; checked studies link under half to unresolved V genes, and the rest is unexplained. The sample has under 150,000 clones on record, about four fifths of them singletons. The ten top clones hold approximately 4% of the sample. Sequenced sample: PBMCs. The receptors were gathered from a middle-aged woman in good health and CMV-seronegative.

The chain is built from TRBV4-2 and TRBJ1-5, with TRBD1 matching 7 bases. CDR1 LGHNA and CDR2 YNFKEQ come from the germline V gene. This CDR3 has 15 amino acids. Losses at the gene ends were 1 base for V and 7 bases for J; bases not matched to a gene: 7. CDR3 protein: CASSQAVTGTQPQHF. CDR3 bases: TGTGCCAGCAGCCAAGCGGTGACAGGGACCCAGCCCCAGCATTTT.

CDR3 protein: CASSRQDRGNYGYTF. CDR3 in DNA: TGTGCCAGCAGCAGGCAGGACAGGGGGAACTATGGCTACACCTTC. This chain connects TRBV5-6 to TRBJ1-2; 10 bases line up with TRBD1. The V segment lost 4 bases and the J segment 2 bases; nucleotides outside the gene matches: 5. The CDR3 contains 15 residues. CDR1 is SGHDT, CDR2 YYEEEE, per germline.

DNA of the CDR3: TGCGCCAGCAGCTTCGGGTCGGGACAGGGGGTTCTCGGCGTCCTGACTTTC. This gives the protein CASSFGSGQGVLGVLTF. The V and J genes are TRBV5-1 and TRBJ2-6, with 11 positions matching TRBD1. This CDR3 spans 17 amino acids. V was clipped by 2 bases and J by 12 bases; unmatched bases: 13. CDR1 is SGHRS, CDR2 YFSETQ, per germline.

The chain combines TRBV2 with TRBJ1-1; 8 nucleotides match TRBD1. The ends lost 4 bases at V and 2 bases at J; junction bases unmatched: 9. There are 16 residues in the CDR3. Germline V gene sequence: CDR1 SNHLY, CDR2 FYNNEI. This chain's CDR3 is CASSGRTGFTNTEAFF. The CDR3 DNA is TGTGCCAGCAGTGGGAGGACAGGGTTTACAAACACTGAAGCTTTCTTT.

Regarding this clone: The sample has other DNA sequences that encode this CDR3 too. The J gene is TRBJ2-7, the V gene TRBV7-8; D is uncertain. The CDR3 runs 13 residues. Germline assignment: CDR1 SGHVS and CDR2 FQNEAQ. V was trimmed by 1 base and J by 3 bases, leaving 7 bases between them. CDR3 in DNA: TGTGCCAGCAGCTTAGGGCAGAACTACGAGCAGTACTTC. Translation gives CASSLGQNYEQYF.

The chain combines TRBV27 with TRBJ1-1; 9 bases are a match to TRBD1. The CDR3 runs to 14 residues. After removal of 3 bases from V and 4 bases from J, the junction contained 3 bases not matched to a gene. Germline CDR1 reads MNHEY; CDR2 reads SMNVEV (reference sequence). CDR3 DNA: TGTGCCAGCAGTTTGGACAGGGGAGGCACTGAAGCTTTCTTT. The encoded protein is CASSLDRGGTEAFF.

The chain combines TRBV4-1 with TRBJ2-7, with a tentative D call TRBD2 (7 bases). Germline loops: CDR1 MGHRA, CDR2 YSYEKL. Trimming pared 1 base from V and 6 bases from J, leaving 13 bases between. The CDR3 covers 14 residues. The DNA for the CDR3 is TGCGCCAGCAGCCAAGCCGAGGGGGGGAGCGAGCAGTACTTC. Amino acids: CASSQAEGGSEQYF.

This clone showed up just once. The V and J genes are TRBV9 and TRBJ2-1; a weak D match, TRBD1 (6 bases). The CDR3 is made up of 14 amino acids. V dropped 0 bases and J dropped 8 bases, with 12 bases sitting between them. Germline CDR1 is SGDLS and CDR2 is YYNGEE. The CDR3 loop is CASSVVVGADEQFF. The CDR3 coding sequence is TGTGCCAGCAGCGTAGTAGTGGGGGCGGATGAGCAGTTCTTC.

This sequence joins TRBV2 and TRBJ1-4; TRBD1 aligns across 7 bases. V was clipped by 6 bases and J by 3 bases; unmatched bases: 1. Germline CDR1 and CDR2: SNHLY and FYNNEI. CDR3 length: 13 amino acids. As DNA, the CDR3 is TGTGCCAGCAGCGGGACAGCTAATGAAAAACTGTTTTTT. Protein: CASSGTANEKLFF.

Note on this clone: The germline gene is not matched at one end of the junction; a read error may be the cause. The chain carries TRBV6-4 and TRBJ2-2; perhaps TRBD2 as D (6 bases). Germline CDR1 reads MRHNA; CDR2 reads SNTAGT. This CDR3 has 13 amino acids. CDR3 DNA sequence: TGTGCCAGCAGTGACTCTAGCACCGGGGGGCTGTTTTTT. This sequence encodes CASSDSSTGGLFF.

The chain links TRBV28 to TRBJ1-2; tentative D call: TRBD1 (5 bases). This CDR3 contains 15 residues. Deletions cut 4 bases from V and 1 base from J, with 13 bases between. Germline V CDR1 and CDR2: MDHEN, SYDVKM. CDR3 in amino acids: CASSWGRGRNYGYTF. CDR3 nucleotide sequence: TGTGCCAGCAGTTGGGGGAGGGGACGTAACTATGGCTACACCTTC.

V and J are TRBV9 and TRBJ1-3; 11 positions match TRBD1. Trimming removed 0 bases from V and 0 bases from J; junction bases left unmatched: 5. The CDR3 has 18 residues. Germline CDR1 reads SGDLS; CDR2 reads YYNGEE. In nucleotides, the CDR3 is TGTGCCAGCAGCGTAGCCCCGGACAGGGGGCTCTCTGGAAACACCATATATTTT. Amino acids: CASSVAPDRGLSGNTIYF.

This clone has only a few counts. The rearrangement uses TRBV5-6 and TRBJ2-7; tentative D call: TRBD2 (6 bases). Trimming removed 2 bases from V and 6 bases from J, with 9 bases in between. The V gene's germline CDR1 is SGHDT and CDR2 YYEEEE. The CDR3 sequence is 12 residues long. The CDR3 is CASSLALAEQYF. The CDR3 DNA follows: TGTGCCAGCAGCTTAGCACTAGCCGAGCAGTACTTC.

The chain recombines TRBV9 with TRBJ1-6; 7 bases are shared with TRBD1. J was trimmed by 6 bases and V by 4 bases; bases with no gene match: 7. The CDR3 sequence is 15 residues long. Germline values: CDR1 SGDLS, CDR2 YYNGEE. CDR3: CASSPKGAINSPLHF. CDR3 coding DNA: TGTGCCAGCAGCCCCAAGGGGGCTATTAATTCACCCCTCCACTTT.

The rearrangement uses TRBV14 and TRBJ1-1, with 10 bases aligning to TRBD1. This CDR3 is built from 16 residues. CDR1 SGHDN and CDR2 FVKESK come from the germline V gene. V shed 4 bases, J shed 5 bases, and the junction held 10 bases outside the gene matches. CDR3 bases: TGTGCCAGCAGCCCTAGCCCAGGACAGGGGGAGACTGAAGCTTTCTTT. Its protein product is CASSPSPGQGETEAFF.

This chain joins TRBV6-6 and TRBJ1-2; 8 bases are shared with TRBD1. The CDR3 consists of 14 residues. The germline CDR1 and CDR2 sequences are MNHNY and SVGAGI (reference sequence). With 5 bases clipped from V and 8 bases from J, the junction kept 10 bases outside the gene matches. CDR3 nucleotide sequence: TGTGCCAGCAGTGCAGAGACAGGGGCGGGCGGCTACACCTTC. Its translation is CASSAETGAGGYTF.

V gene TRBV5-6 combines with J gene TRBJ2-3, with D uncertain. V was pared by 4 bases and J by 8 bases, with 11 bases between. The CDR3 extends over 12 amino acids. Per the germline V gene, CDR1 is SGHDT and CDR2 is YYEEEE. CDR3 nucleotide sequence: TGTGCCAGCAGCATCTCCCTAGGTACGCAGTATTTT. It yields the protein CASSISLGTQYF.

In this sample, this clone turned up once. The J gene is TRBJ1-5, the V gene TRBV7-8, with TRBD1 matching over 9 bases. This CDR3 region has 16 residues. V lost 4 bases to trimming and J lost 4 bases; unmatched junction nucleotides: 8. CDR1 and CDR2 from the germline V gene are SGHVS and FQNEAQ. CDR3 protein: CASSSLTGGKNQPQHF. DNA of the CDR3: TGTGCCAGCAGCTCATTGACAGGGGGTAAAAATCAGCCCCAGCATTTT.

The V call is TRBV6-5, the J call TRBJ2-3; TRBD2 might be the D (5 bases). The length of the CDR3 is 15 residues. The germline gives CDR1 MNHEY, CDR2 SVGAGI. Trimming took 0 bases from V and 11 from J, leaving 18 bases between them. This chain's CDR3 is CASSYSRGRLGEQYF. The CDR3, as DNA: TGTGCCAGCAGTTACTCGAGAGGGCGTCTAGGCGAGCAGTATTTT.

The J gene is TRBJ1-6, the V gene TRBV5-4; D perhaps matches TRBD1 (5 bases). The CDR3 has 17 residues. Trimming removed 0 bases at V and 0 bases at J, with 10 bases between. CDR1 is SGHNT, CDR2 YYREEE, per germline (reference sequence). The CDR3 protein is CASSLGLGGSYNSPLHF. The DNA for the CDR3 is TGTGCCAGCAGCTTGGGACTGGGGGGCTCCTATAATTCACCCCTCCACTTT.

The rearrangement links TRBV5-1 to TRBJ2-7; 7 positions match TRBD1. The CDR3 is 15 residues long. CDR1 is SGHRS and CDR2 is YFSETQ in the germline V gene. J lost 2 bases, V lost 0 bases, and 5 bases had no gene match. The CDR3 DNA reads as TGCGCCAGCAGCTTGGTGGGACAGTTTCCCTACGAGCAGTACTTC. Protein sequence: CASSLVGQFPYEQYF.

V usage is TRBV5-1 and J usage is TRBJ2-7, with 10 positions matching TRBD1. V lost 7 bases, J lost 6 bases, and 7 bases stayed unmatched. The germline CDR1 and CDR2 sequences are SGHRS and YFSETQ. This CDR3 region has 13 residues. DNA for the CDR3: TGCGCCAGCGGAGGGACAGGGGATGGCGAGCAGTACTTC. It codes for CASGGTGDGEQYF.

This chain links TRBV18 with TRBJ2-2; D gene unclear. The V and J ends lost 1 base and 4 bases respectively, with 13 bases between them. CDR3 size: 16 residues. Germline CDR1 is KGHSH and CDR2 is LQKENI. Here the CDR3 reads CASSPLRLTVTGELFF. The CDR3 DNA follows: TGTGCCAGCTCACCACTCAGACTTACCGTCACCGGGGAGCTGTTTTTT.

This sequence joins TRBV23-1 and TRBJ2-2; no clear D gene. TRBV23-1 is assigned to the ORF class and has an uncertain function. CDR3 size: 16 residues. V was cut by 0 bases and J by 4 bases, with 12 bases left in between. DNA for the CDR3: TGCGCCAGCAGTCAATCGAGCACCCTTGCCACCGGGGAGCTGTTTTTT. It yields the protein CASSQSSTLATGELFF.

The chain links TRBV29-1 to TRBJ1-5; the match to TRBD1 covers 7 bases. This CDR3 contains 15 residues. The germline gives CDR1 SQVTM, CDR2 ANQGSEA. The V segment lost 6 bases and the J segment 4 bases; nucleotides outside the gene matches: 12. CDR3 sequence (DNA): TGCAGCGTGGCGTACTCGACAGGGAGGAATCAGCCCCAGCATTTT. This sequence encodes CSVAYSTGRNQPQHF.

V gene TRBV4-3 combines with J gene TRBJ2-5; 7 nucleotides agree with TRBD2. Germline CDR1 is LGHNA and CDR2 is YSLEER. V shed 0 bases, J shed 2 bases, and the junction held 6 bases outside the gene matches. The CDR3 loop spans 16 amino acids. The CDR3 nucleotides are TGCGCCAGCAGCCAAGATTGGACTAGTCGGCAAGAGACCCAGTACTTC. This translates into CASSQDWTSRQETQYF.

The V call is TRBV7-2, the J call TRBJ1-5, with TRBD1 identical over 7 bases. CDR1 is SGHTA, CDR2 FQGNSA, per germline. J was trimmed by 5 bases and V by 1 base; bases with no gene match: 5. This CDR3 spans 15 amino acids. The DNA of the CDR3 is TGTGCCAGCAGCTTAGGACCTACAGGGGATCAGCCCCAGCATTTT. This gives the protein CASSLGPTGDQPQHF.